A single sample gave rise to the 30 T cell receptor beta chains below, sequenced in a study of human thymus T cells. In corrective heart surgery, resections were taken, and these provided the thymus tissue. This table comes from immunoSEQ multiplex PCR, and its TCRdb copy is limited to in-frame clones, with some not included. The sample contains some 130,000 clones, about 95% of which appear only once. Input material: thymus tissue. The source of these receptors is a boy less than two years old with a congenital heart defect but otherwise immunologically healthy.

The chain links TRBV6-5 to TRBJ1-5; no definite D call. This CDR3 has 13 amino acids. Germline V gene sequence: CDR1 MNHEY, CDR2 SVGAGI. Trimming cost V 10 bases and J 4 bases, with 14 bases left between them. CDR3 loop: CATAGEGNQPQHF. CDR3 DNA: TGTGCCACGGCCGGAGAAGGGAATCAGCCCCAGCATTTT.

This clone has only a few counts. The chain carries TRBV25-1 and TRBJ1-5, with D unclear. Trimming took 1 base from V and 6 from J, leaving 4 bases between them. The length of the CDR3 is 12 residues. CDR1 MGHDK and CDR2 SYGVNS come from the germline V gene. The DNA for the CDR3 is TGTGCCAGCAGTGAATGGGGTCAGCCCCAGCATTTT. Its protein is CASSEWGQPQHF.

The V call is TRBV5-1, the J call TRBJ2-7; TRBD1 matches at 9 bases. CDR1 and CDR2 (germline): SGHRS, YFSETQ. The trim removed 7 bases at V and 3 bases at J, leaving 8 bases unmatched. The CDR3 consists of 14 residues. CDR3 amino acids: CASGPTGGNYEQYF. CDR3 nucleotides: TGCGCCAGCGGACCGACAGGGGGAAACTACGAGCAGTACTTC.

This clone appeared a single time. The chain carries TRBV19 and TRBJ1-1; D is perhaps TRBD1 (5 bases). Germline CDR1 is LNHDA and CDR2 is SQIVND (reference sequence). The V gene lost 5 bases and the J gene lost 1 base, with 14 bases spanning the gap. The CDR3 sequence is 15 residues long. The DNA of the CDR3 is TGTGCCAGTAGTGTCGCATGGGGCTCGAACACTGAAGCTTTCTTT. Amino acid sequence: CASSVAWGSNTEAFF.

This chain links TRBV4-1 with TRBJ1-1; D is uncertain. V was cut by 8 bases and J by 0 bases, with 19 bases left in between. The CDR3 sequence is 16 residues long. Germline CDR1 is MGHRA and CDR2 is YSYEKL. In DNA, the CDR3 is TGCGCCAGCCCTAAACCGACCGGCCGCATGAACACTGAAGCTTTCTTT. Translating it yields CASPKPTGRMNTEAFF.

The genes are TRBV7-8 and TRBJ1-3; D is unclear. This CDR3 has 16 residues. The germline gives CDR1 SGHVS, CDR2 FQNEAQ. Trimming removed 5 bases at V and 5 bases at J, with 19 bases between. The DNA for the CDR3 is TGTGCCAGCAGCCGCGGGTCAGAAGGAGTCAGAAACACCATATATTTT. Translation: CASSRGSEGVRNTIYF.

The chain employs TRBV7-8 and TRBJ1-5, with TRBD1 matching 8 bases. V lost 1 base, J lost 6 bases, and 5 bases stayed unmatched. CDR1 SGHVS and CDR2 FQNEAQ come from the germline V gene. The CDR3 runs to 15 residues. The CDR3 protein is CASSLEGQDSQPQHF. CDR3 DNA: TGTGCCAGCAGCTTAGAGGGACAGGATAGTCAGCCCCAGCATTTT.

The J gene is TRBJ2-3, the V gene TRBV14; D gene unclear. The CDR3 is 17 residues long. The germline CDR1 and CDR2 sequences are SGHDN and FVKESK. V shed 0 bases and J shed 0 bases, with 13 bases lying between them. In DNA, the CDR3 is TGTGCCAGCAGCCAAGATGACTCTTTAATCAGCACAGATACGCAGTATTTT. Translated, it gives CASSQDDSLISTDTQYF.

The chain is built from TRBV11-3 and TRBJ2-2; D is perhaps TRBD2 (6 bases). CDR1 is SGHNT and CDR2 is YENEEA in the germline V gene. V lost 4 bases to trimming and J lost 3 bases, with 15 bases between them. This CDR3 region has 16 residues. The CDR3 reads CASSSTRDSYTGELFF. CDR3 nucleotides: TGTGCCAGCAGCTCGACCCGGGACTCATACACCGGGGAGCTGTTTTTT.

This chain connects TRBV6-1 to TRBJ2-7; 8 positions agree with TRBD1. Unmatched junction bases numbered 7, after V lost 4 bases and J lost 2 bases. Germline CDR1 reads MNHNS; CDR2 reads SASEGT. CDR3 size: 15 residues. The CDR3 spells CASSGGTGITYEQYF. The CDR3 DNA sequence: TGTGCCAGCAGTGGGGGGACAGGCATTACCTACGAGCAGTACTTC.

The chain is built from TRBV5-8 and TRBJ1-3; D perhaps matches TRBD1 (6 bases). The CDR3 extends over 15 amino acids. Per the germline V gene, CDR1 is SGHTS and CDR2 is YDEGEE. V lost 8 bases, J lost 1 base, and 16 bases lay in between. This CDR3 is CAREPVGASGNTIYF. The CDR3 bases are TGTGCCAGGGAACCTGTGGGGGCTTCTGGAAACACCATATATTTT.

The genes are TRBV5-1 and TRBJ2-3; 10 bases are shared with TRBD2. The ends lost 2 bases at V and 4 bases at J; junction bases unmatched: 4. Germline CDR1 reads SGHRS; CDR2 reads YFSETQ. This CDR3 has 15 residues. For the CDR3, the DNA is TGCGCCAGCAGCTTAGCGGGGGGGCTGGCAGATACGCAGTATTTT. Its translation: CASSLAGGLADTQYF.

The CDR3 is CATSTLLRTRLNEQFF. The CDR3 DNA reads TGTGCCACCAGCACCCTTCTTAGGACTAGACTTAATGAGCAGTTCTTC. This chain joins TRBV15 and TRBJ2-1; 7 bases match TRBD2. The trim removed 4 bases at V and 7 bases at J, leaving 13 bases unmatched. The CDR3 runs 16 residues. In germline, CDR1 is LNHNV, CDR2 YYDKDF (reference sequence).

This sequence joins TRBV4-3 and TRBJ1-1; 7 bases map to TRBD1. Germline CDR1 LGHNA, CDR2 YSLEER. Trimming at V came to 1 base and at J to 5 bases, leaving 10 bases not matched to a gene. The CDR3 contains 16 residues. The DNA of the CDR3 is TGCGCCAGCAGCCAAGGCCTGAACAGGGGAGGGACTGAAGCTTTCTTT. Amino acid sequence: CASSQGLNRGGTEAFF.

The J gene is TRBJ2-1, the V gene TRBV12-5; maybe TRBD2 (6 bases). Germline lookup yields CDR1 LGHNT and CDR2 FRNRAP. Trimming took off 0 bases at V and 5 bases at J, with 14 bases between the two ends. CDR3 length: 16 residues. DNA for the CDR3: TGTGCTAGTGGTTTGGTAAGGAGGGGCGGGGACAATGAGCAGTTCTTC. Translated: CASGLVRRGGDNEQFF.

This rearrangement joins TRBV7-2 to TRBJ2-7; a possible D gene is TRBD2 (6 bases). CDR3 size: 16 residues. Germline V gene lookup returns CDR1 SGHTA and CDR2 FQGNSA. The V end lost 6 bases, the J end lost 2 bases, and 20 bases lay between the germline ends. CDR3 loop: CASSTGREVRPYEQYF. DNA of the CDR3: TGTGCCAGCAGTACGGGCAGGGAGGTTAGGCCCTACGAGCAGTACTTC.

The V gene is TRBV4-3, the J gene TRBJ2-7; 9 bases match TRBD1. Germline CDR1 is LGHNA and CDR2 is YSLEER. Unmatched junction bases numbered 8, after V lost 0 bases and J lost 5 bases. The CDR3 loop spans 16 amino acids. The CDR3 protein is CASSQDRGDRVDEQYF. CDR3 sequence (DNA): TGCGCCAGCAGCCAAGACCGGGGGGACAGGGTGGACGAGCAGTACTTC.

The chain couples TRBV6-1 to TRBJ2-6, with TRBD1 identical over 8 bases. Germline-derived CDR1 and CDR2 are MNHNS and SASEGT. V trimming: 4 bases; J trimming: 0 bases; junction bases outside the gene matches: 8. The CDR3 is 18 residues long. The CDR3, as DNA: TGTGCCAGCAGTGCCAATGGGGACAGGAGCTCTGGGGCCAACGTCCTGACTTTC. This gives the protein CASSANGDRSSGANVLTF.

The J gene is TRBJ2-2, the V gene TRBV4-2; D gene unclear. Germline lookup yields CDR1 LGHNA and CDR2 YNFKEQ. V gave up 3 bases and J gave up 4 bases, with 6 bases separating them. The CDR3 loop spans 13 amino acids. CDR3 DNA sequence: TGTGCCAGCAGCCAGGTATCCACCGGGGAGCTGTTTTTT. Its translation is CASSQVSTGELFF.

This clone was seen once. The gene calls are TRBV28 and TRBJ2-3, with a weak D call TRBD1 (5 bases). Trimming left V 3 bases short and J 0 bases short, with 22 bases between. The CDR3 is 19 amino acids. CDR1 is MDHEN, CDR2 SYDVKM, per germline. In nucleotides, the CDR3 is TGTGCCAGCAGTTTGGCCCCCTCCAGGGTCCTCGTTAGCACAGATACGCAGTATTTT. Amino acids: CASSLAPSRVLVSTDTQYF.

The genes are TRBV13 and TRBJ1-6, with D hard to call. Per the germline V gene, CDR1 is PRHDT and CDR2 is FYEKMQ (reference sequence). The CDR3 is made up of 13 amino acids. Trimming pared 0 bases from V and 5 bases from J, leaving 2 bases between. Here the CDR3 reads CASSLGHNSPLHF. In DNA, the CDR3 is TGTGCCAGCAGCTTAGGACATAATTCACCCCTCCACTTT.

The chain employs TRBV10-1 and TRBJ2-7, with a possible D match to TRBD1 (5 bases). CDR3 length: 13 residues. V was pared by 2 bases and J by 1 base, with 6 bases between. CDR1 and CDR2 from the germline V gene are WNHNN and SYGVQD (reference sequence). CDR3 nucleotides: TGCGCCAGCAGTGAGAAGGGGTCCTACGAGCAGTACTTC. Its protein is CASSEKGSYEQYF.

The J gene is TRBJ1-2, the V gene TRBV6-5; D is ambiguous. Germline V CDR1 and CDR2: MNHEY, SVGAGI. CDR3 size: 13 residues. Trimming removed 2 bases at V and 4 bases at J, with 8 bases between. The DNA of the CDR3 is TGTGCCAGCAGTTACAGGGTTGGCTATGGCTACACCTTC. This gives the protein CASSYRVGYGYTF.

The rearrangement uses TRBV6-5 and TRBJ2-5; tentative D call: TRBD1 (6 bases). The ends were cut back, 5 bases at V and 3 bases at J, with 13 bases in the middle. The CDR3 runs 14 residues. Germline CDR1 MNHEY, CDR2 SVGAGI. The CDR3 nucleotides are TGTGCCAGCAGTCCTGTAAAGGGGGAAGAGACCCAGTACTTC. This translates into CASSPVKGEETQYF.

The CDR3 bases are TGTGCCAGCACCCGAGGTTGGATCTCTGGGGCCAACGTCCTGACTTTC. Protein sequence: CASTRGWISGANVLTF. The chain uses TRBV2 and TRBJ2-6; D is unresolved. The CDR3 totals 16 residues. Trimming took 7 bases from V and 0 from J, leaving 13 bases between them. CDR1 is SNHLY and CDR2 is FYNNEI in the germline V gene.

The chain joins TRBV7-6 to TRBJ2-5; D might be TRBD1 or TRBD2, each matching 5 bases. V lost 1 base, J lost 4 bases, and 10 bases lay in between. From germline, CDR1 is SGHVS and CDR2 FNYEAQ. The CDR3 has 14 residues. In nucleotides, the CDR3 is TGTGCCAGCAGCTTAGACGGGACCGGAGAGACCCAGTACTTC. It specifies CASSLDGTGETQYF.

The chain links TRBV28 to TRBJ2-7; D ambiguous. Per germline, CDR1 MDHEN and CDR2 SYDVKM. V was shortened by 6 bases and J by 1 base, with 7 bases between the two germline ends. This CDR3 is built from 12 residues. CDR3 in DNA: TGTGCCAGCAGCCAAGCTTCCTACGAGCAGTACTTC. It translates to CASSQASYEQYF. The full variable domain, its missing parts supplied by reference TRBV28 and TRBJ2-7, is DVKVTQSSRYLVKRTGEKVFLECVQDMDHENMFWYRQDPGLGLRLIYFSYDVKMKEKGDIPEGYSVSREKKERFSLILESASTNQTSMYLCASSQASYEQYFGPGTRLTVT.

This clone was seen more than once but under ten times. J is TRBJ2-6 and V is TRBV30; unclear D gene. The germline gives CDR1 GTSNPN, CDR2 SVGIG (reference sequence). The CDR3 covers 14 residues. V was clipped by 2 bases and J by 3 bases, with 8 bases between them. CDR3 DNA: TGTGCCTGGAGTCCCCTTATTGGGGCCAACGTCCTGACTTTC. It encodes CAWSPLIGANVLTF.

V gene TRBV27 combines with J gene TRBJ2-1; possible D gene TRBD1, 6 bases. CDR3 size: 13 residues. Germline V CDR1 and CDR2: MNHEY, SMNVEV (reference sequence). Trimming pared 4 bases from V and 9 bases from J, leaving 13 bases between. CDR3 amino acids: CASSYRDLSEQFF. The DNA for the CDR3 is TGTGCCAGCAGTTACAGGGATCTAAGTGAGCAGTTCTTC.

V gene TRBV23-1 combines with J gene TRBJ2-1, with 9 bases fitting TRBD2. TRBV23-1 is noted as an ORF with a role that remains uncertain. Unmatched junction bases numbered 15, after V lost 0 bases and J lost 3 bases. The CDR3 covers 20 residues. The chain's CDR3 is CASSQSLGLGSSGVYNEQFF. The CDR3 bases are TGCGCCAGCAGTCAATCGTTGGGCTTAGGTTCTAGCGGGGTCTACAATGAGCAGTTCTTC.